This T cell receptor beta chain was recorded in a study of T cell repertoires in aging, cancer and after chemotherapy. Multiplex touch-down PCR with TRB-A/B primers amplified rearranged V-D-J TRB sequences. TCRdb re-called the multiplex PCR reads with MiXCR, one entry per CDR3 protein. There are more than 7,000 distinct CDR3 sequences in the sample; roughly a third occur only once, and more than 2.5% lies in the top ten. The template was genomic DNA from peripheral blood, not RNA. Trimming left V 4 bases short and J 5 bases short, with 18 bases between. This CDR3 has 15 residues. Germline V gene data show CDR1 as WSHSY and CDR2 as SAAADI.

Sequenced: blood. This clonotype was obtained from a human donor in good health. The chain is built from TRBV10-2 and TRBJ2-7; TRBD2 is a possible D gene (6 bases). This chain's CDR3 is CASSGTGLGSNEQYF. CDR3 nucleotide sequence: TGCGCCAGCAGTGGTACGGGGCTCGGGAGTAACGAGCAGTACTTC.